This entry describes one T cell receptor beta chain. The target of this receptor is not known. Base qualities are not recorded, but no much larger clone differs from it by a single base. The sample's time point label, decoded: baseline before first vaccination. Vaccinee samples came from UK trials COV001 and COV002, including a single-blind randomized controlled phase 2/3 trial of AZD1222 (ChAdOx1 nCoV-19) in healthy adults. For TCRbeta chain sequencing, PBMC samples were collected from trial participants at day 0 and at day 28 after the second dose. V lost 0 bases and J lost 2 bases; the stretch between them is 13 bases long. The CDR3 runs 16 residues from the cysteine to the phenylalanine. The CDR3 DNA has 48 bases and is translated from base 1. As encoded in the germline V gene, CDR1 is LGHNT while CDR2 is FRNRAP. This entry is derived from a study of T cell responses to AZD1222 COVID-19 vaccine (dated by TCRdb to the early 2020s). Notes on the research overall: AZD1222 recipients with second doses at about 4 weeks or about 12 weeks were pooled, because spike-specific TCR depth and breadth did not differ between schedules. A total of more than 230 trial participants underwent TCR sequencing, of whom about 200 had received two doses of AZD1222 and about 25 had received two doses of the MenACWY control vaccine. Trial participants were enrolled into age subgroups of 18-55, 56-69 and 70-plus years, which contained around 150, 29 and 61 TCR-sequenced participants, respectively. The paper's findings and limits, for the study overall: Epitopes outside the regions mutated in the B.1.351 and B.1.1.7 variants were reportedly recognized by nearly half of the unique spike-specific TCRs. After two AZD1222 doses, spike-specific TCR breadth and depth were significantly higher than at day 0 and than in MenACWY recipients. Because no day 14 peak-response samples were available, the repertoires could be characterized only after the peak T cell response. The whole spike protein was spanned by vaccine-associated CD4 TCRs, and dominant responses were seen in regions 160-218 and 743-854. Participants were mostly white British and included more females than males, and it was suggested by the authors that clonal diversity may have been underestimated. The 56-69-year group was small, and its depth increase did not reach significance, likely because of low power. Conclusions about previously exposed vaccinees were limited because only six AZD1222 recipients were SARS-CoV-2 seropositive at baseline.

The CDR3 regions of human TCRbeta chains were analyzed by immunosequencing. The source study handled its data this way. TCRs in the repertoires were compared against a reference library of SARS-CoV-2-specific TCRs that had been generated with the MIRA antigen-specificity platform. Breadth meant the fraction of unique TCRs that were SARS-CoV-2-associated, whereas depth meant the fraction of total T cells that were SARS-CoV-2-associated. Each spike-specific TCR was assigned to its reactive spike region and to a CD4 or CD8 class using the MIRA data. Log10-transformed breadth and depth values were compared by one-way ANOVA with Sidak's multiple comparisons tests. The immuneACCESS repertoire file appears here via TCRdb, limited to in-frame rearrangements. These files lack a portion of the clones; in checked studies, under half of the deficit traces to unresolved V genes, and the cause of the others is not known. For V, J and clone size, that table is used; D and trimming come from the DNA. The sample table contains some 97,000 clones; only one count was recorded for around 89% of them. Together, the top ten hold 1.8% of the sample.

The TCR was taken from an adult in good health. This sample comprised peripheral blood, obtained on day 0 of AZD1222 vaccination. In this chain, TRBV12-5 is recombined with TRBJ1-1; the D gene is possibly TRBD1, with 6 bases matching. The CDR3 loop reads CASGLVRRGTNTEAFF. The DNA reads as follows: TGTGCTAGTGGTTTGGTTCGGAGGGGGACCAACACTGAAGCTTTCTTT.